These 12 T cell receptor beta chains share one sample of origin, sequenced in a study of patients and donors after allogeneic stem cell transplantation. Each CDR3 protein is one row after TCRdb ran MiXCR on the RT-PCR reads. Of roughly 230,000 distinct CDR3 sequences detected, less than 15% appear once; the ten largest clones hold under 14%. The sample comprised blood, either unsorted or a sorted T cell fraction (not recorded which). The receptors here all came from a human donor who was either an allogeneic HSCT recipient or a stem cell or donor lymphocyte infusion donor (not recorded which). It is not recorded whose cells these are; they may come from a transplant donor.

This clonotype was detected many times. The chain couples TRBV20-1 to TRBJ2-7; a weak D match, TRBD1 (5 bases). CDR3 length: 12 residues. Between the trimmed V and J ends, which lost 5 bases and 0 bases, there was a span of 8 bases. Germline V gives CDR1 DFQATT, CDR2 SNEGSKA (reference sequence). The CDR3 reads CSACGASYEQYF. DNA of the CDR3: TGCAGTGCTTGTGGGGCCTCCTACGAGCAGTACTTC.

This clonotype has at least ten counts. The chain recombines TRBV20-1 with TRBJ1-5, with 7 bases fitting TRBD1. Germline V gene lookup returns CDR1 DFQATT and CDR2 SNEGSKA (reference sequence). This CDR3 comprises 15 residues. The J segment lost 1 base and the V segment lost 6 bases, leaving 9 bases of the junction unmatched. CDR3 DNA: TGCAGTGCGCGCAAGGGGGCTTCAAGCAATCAGCCCCAGCATTTT. As protein: CSARKGASSNQPQHF.

In its sample, this clonotype was seen a few times. The chain couples TRBV6-4 to TRBJ1-2; no definite D call. V was pared by 0 bases and J by 8 bases, with 10 bases between. Germline CDR1 and CDR2: MRHNA and SNTAGT. CDR3 length: 13 residues. The CDR3 sequence is CASSDSETGGYTF. In DNA, the CDR3 is TGTGCCAGCAGTGACTCGGAGACGGGCGGCTACACCTTC.

The rearrangement links TRBV30 to TRBJ2-1; D remains ambiguous. Trimming removed 0 bases at V and 13 bases at J, with 16 bases between. The CDR3 totals 13 residues. Germline CDR1 is GTSNPN and CDR2 is SVGIG (reference sequence). CDR3 nucleotides: TGTGCCTGGAGTGTACCCGGGTCTCGGATACAGTTCTTC. Protein: CAWSVPGSRIQFF.

This chain connects TRBV6-1 to TRBJ1-5, with 9 bases matching TRBD1. Unmatched junction bases numbered 16, after V lost 6 bases and J lost 4 bases. The germline gives CDR1 MNHNS, CDR2 SASEGT. CDR3 size: 18 residues. The CDR3 DNA sequence: TGTGCCAGCAGCCCAAGTCCCGGGACAGGGCAGCGGAATCAGCCCCAGCATTTT. Protein: CASSPSPGTGQRNQPQHF.

This chain joins TRBV7-9 and TRBJ2-7; TRBD2 aligns across 8 bases. V dropped 4 bases and J dropped 5; count of bases not matched to a gene: 7. In germline, CDR1 is SEHNR, CDR2 FQNEAQ (reference sequence). CDR3 length: 14 residues. CDR3 sequence: CASSWGSGANEQYF. The CDR3 DNA is TGTGCCAGCAGCTGGGGTAGCGGGGCAAACGAGCAGTACTTC.

There are many counts of this clonotype. This sequence joins TRBV3-1 and TRBJ2-2; D perhaps matches TRBD1 (5 bases). Trimming took off 2 bases at V and 4 bases at J, with 8 bases between the two ends. The CDR3 contains 14 residues. Germline CDR1 reads LGHDT; CDR2 reads YNNKEL (reference sequence). CDR3 sequence: CASSQQGSTGELFF. The CDR3 nucleotides read TGTGCCAGCAGCCAACAGGGATCCACCGGGGAGCTGTTTTTT.

The chain combines TRBV12-3 or TRBV12-4 with TRBJ2-2, with a possible D match to TRBD1 (6 bases). Trimming stripped 8 bases from V and 6 bases from J, with 16 bases between. The CDR3 covers 14 residues. The CDR3 here is CASSETGASGELFF. The DNA for the CDR3 is TGTGCCAGCTCTGAGACAGGAGCCTCCGGGGAGCTGTTTTTT.

This clonotype appeared a few times. The rearrangement joins TRBV3-1 to TRBJ2-5; TRBD2 matches at 10 bases. Germline CDR1 and CDR2: LGHDT and YNNKEL (reference sequence). This CDR3 is 16 amino acids long. J lost 7 bases, V lost 4 bases, and 12 bases had no gene match. CDR3 DNA: TGTGCCAGCAGCCTATCTAGCGGGGGCCGTTCTGGGACCCAGTACTTC. Amino acids: CASSLSSGGRSGTQYF.

This clonotype was picked up a small number of times. The rearrangement joins TRBV7-2 to TRBJ2-1; 11 nucleotides agree with TRBD2. CDR1 and CDR2 from the germline V gene are SGHTA and FQGNSA. CDR3 length: 15 residues. Trimming cost V 1 base and J 8 bases; bases outside gene matches: 4. The CDR3 DNA reads as TGTGCCAGCAGCTTAGTCGCTAGCGGGGGGTATGAGCAGTTCTTC. Residues: CASSLVASGGYEQFF.

This clonotype was detected only a few times. CDR3 sequence reads: CASSPTKEGFYGYTF. The CDR3 nucleotides are TGTGCCAGCAGTCCTACCAAGGAAGGTTTCTATGGCTACACCTTC. The chain couples TRBV6-1 to TRBJ1-2; D unresolved. Per the germline V gene, CDR1 is MNHNS and CDR2 is SASEGT. V was pared by 5 bases and J by 4 bases, with 17 bases between. This CDR3 has 15 amino acids.

The rearrangement links TRBV5-1 to TRBJ2-1; the D is unclear. Looked up from germline, CDR1 is SGHRS and CDR2 is YFSETQ. This CDR3 comprises 13 residues. Trimming left V 4 bases short and J 10 bases short, with 15 bases between. Here the CDR3 reads CASSKDGIGEQFF. DNA for the CDR3: TGCGCCAGCAGCAAGGACGGTATTGGGGAGCAGTTCTTC.